These 8 T cell receptor beta chains share one sample of origin, sequenced in a study of blood T cell repertoires in COVID-19. Here immunoSEQ multiplex PCR was the method, and the copy in TCRdb shows in-frame clones only, minus some. This table holds about 300,000 clones, around 90% found once. The sample was PBMCs or T cells enriched from blood (not recorded which). These receptors all stem from a woman in her 40s who had recovered from COVID-19.

The chain links TRBV9 to TRBJ1-2; no clear D. The length of the CDR3 is 13 residues. Germline V gene sequence: CDR1 SGDLS, CDR2 YYNGEE. Trimming cost V 6 bases and J 9 bases, with 18 bases left between them. The CDR3 region is CASKPLGGGRYTF. CDR3 sequence (DNA): TGTGCCAGCAAACCCCTAGGAGGAGGCCGCTACACCTTC.

Worth noting for this clone: The same CDR3 can be traced to other DNA sequences in this sample. The chain combines TRBV20-1 with TRBJ1-2; perhaps TRBD1 as D (5 bases). The germline V gene encodes CDR1 DFQATT and CDR2 SNEGSKA (reference sequence). There are 11 residues in the CDR3. Trimming left V 6 bases short and J 5 bases short, with 10 bases between. The CDR3 region is CSATQGYGYTF. The CDR3 DNA reads TGCAGTGCCACCCAGGGTTATGGCTACACCTTC.

The chain is built from TRBV2 and TRBJ1-2, with 9 bases identical to TRBD1. Germline V gives CDR1 SNHLY, CDR2 FYNNEI. The CDR3 runs 16 residues. After removal of 2 bases from V and 4 bases from J, the junction contained 8 bases not matched to a gene. CDR3: CASSETGGQGAYGYTF. CDR3 nucleotide sequence: TGTGCCAGCAGTGAAACAGGGGGACAGGGAGCCTATGGCTACACCTTC.

The chain combines TRBV10-1 with TRBJ2-7; TRBD2 might be the D (6 bases). The CDR3 runs to 15 residues. V was trimmed by 7 bases and J by 6 bases, leaving 22 bases between them. Germline V gene sequence: CDR1 WNHNN, CDR2 SYGVQD (reference sequence). CDR3 coding DNA: TGCGCCAGCAAAGGGCCCCGACGGGAGCCCCGCGAGCAGTACTTC. It yields the protein CASKGPRREPREQYF.

This chain links TRBV27 with TRBJ1-3; 7 bases are a match to TRBD1. CDR1 and CDR2 (germline): MNHEY, SMNVEV (reference sequence). The junction had 9 bases not matched to a gene; V was cut back by 6 bases and J by 4 bases. The CDR3 contains 15 residues. CDR3 residues: CASSRGGVEGNTIYF. The CDR3 DNA follows: TGTGCCAGCAGCAGAGGGGGCGTAGAGGGAAACACCATATATTTT.

The table lists this clone with a count of one. The rearrangement links TRBV10-3 to TRBJ2-7; 9 bases map to TRBD1. The germline V gene has CDR1 ENHRY and CDR2 SYGVKD. The CDR3 is 16 residues long. J lost 5 bases, V lost 2 bases, and 10 bases had no gene match. The CDR3 region has the DNA TGTGCCATCAGTGAGGTCCCCGGGACAGGGAACCACGAGCAGTACTTC. Translation gives CAISEVPGTGNHEQYF.

The chain recombines TRBV4-1 with TRBJ1-1; the match to TRBD1 covers 8 bases. The CDR3 is 15 amino acids. The J segment lost 1 base and the V segment lost 4 bases, leaving 5 bases of the junction unmatched. Germline CDR1 MGHRA, CDR2 YSYEKL. The CDR3 nucleotides read TGCGCCAGCAGCCGGACAGGGCAGAAGAACACTGAAGCTTTCTTT. It encodes CASSRTGQKNTEAFF.

This rearrangement joins TRBV11-2 to TRBJ2-2; 7 positions match TRBD1. The CDR3 is 15 amino acids. V was clipped by 3 bases and J by 5 bases; unmatched bases: 6. CDR1 SGHAT and CDR2 FQNNGV come from the germline V gene. CDR3 DNA: TGTGCCAGCAGCTTCGGGACAGCCGTAACCGGGGAGCTGTTTTTT. Protein sequence: CASSFGTAVTGELFF.